What follows is one TCR beta chain and its context. Here immunoSEQ multiplex PCR was the method, and the copy in TCRdb shows in-frame clones only, minus some. In the table there are around 91,000 clones, about 88% of which are singletons. This specimen belongs to a study of T cell responses to AZD1222 COVID-19 vaccine. The V end lost 7 bases, the J end lost 3 bases, and 21 bases lay between the germline ends. This CDR3 has 16 residues. The sequence derives from an adult in good health. Sample: peripheral blood, taken on day 0 of AZD1222 vaccination. The V call is TRBV5-7, the J call TRBJ2-3; D possibly corresponds to TRBD1 (6 bases). TRBV5-7 is an ORF, and what it does is uncertain. The CDR3 DNA is TGTGCCAGCCCCACGGGGCAGGGGACAATAACAGATACGCAGTATTTT. The encoded protein is CASPTGQGTITDTQYF.